This TCR beta chain was observed in a study of low-dose radiotherapy and immunotherapy resistance in tumors. Study details: For four cycles from cycle 1 day 1, patients took 300 mg oral aspirin daily.

TRAV- and TRBV-specific primers, spanning alpha and beta chains, primed first-strand cDNA. The authors ran around 22 PCR cycles to amplify TCRs with a constant-region primer and V-primer adapter. TCRdb recomputed calls from the reads with MiXCR, one row per CDR3 protein. The sample lists some 57,000 distinct CDR3 sequences; roughly 23% were seen once. The time point was: after trial treatment. As to treatment: LDRT plus nivolumab, ipilimumab, low-dose cyclophosphamide and aspirin (RACIN trial). There are 15 residues in the CDR3. Trimming took off 6 bases at V and 2 bases at J, with 17 bases between the two ends. Germline V CDR1 and CDR2: DFQATT, SNEGSKA (reference sequence). This clonotype has at least ten counts.

Here the sequenced sample was PBMCs, taken after low-dose radiotherapy plus immunotherapy. The sequence was obtained from a male donor with prostate cancer. The rearrangement joins TRBV20-1 to TRBJ2-1, with D perhaps being TRBD1 or TRBD2 (5 bases each). CDR3 region: CSADTGLGAYNEQFF. CDR3 nucleotides: TGCAGTGCGGACACGGGGCTGGGTGCCTACAATGAGCAGTTCTTC.